The clone carrying this TCR beta chain occurred many times. From germline, CDR1 is DFQATT and CDR2 SNEGSKA (reference sequence). The V and J ends lost 0 bases and 4 bases respectively, with 13 bases between them. The CDR3 extends over 14 amino acids. This specimen comes from a study of T-cell reconstitution after alpha-beta-depleted transplantation in children. It was with unique molecular identifiers that the TCRbeta library was prepared. MiXCR was run by TCRdb on the PCR reads, yielding one entry per CDR3 protein. Of some 200,000 distinct CDR3 sequences listed, about 7% were seen once; the top ten hold just over 5.5%.

The chain joins TRBV20-1 to TRBJ2-7, with D possibly matching TRBD1 (5 bases). Sequencing was performed on PBMCs, taken before TCRalphabeta/CD19-depleted stem cell transplant. This TCR derives from a boy between 2 and 10 years old with acute lymphoblastic leukemia, due to receive a stem cell transplant. CDR3 sequence (DNA): TGCAGTGCTAGAGATGCCGGCAGGGAATACGAGCAGTACTTC. It yields the protein CSARDAGREYEQYF.